Below, 21 T cell receptor beta chains from the same sample are listed, as sequenced in a study of early stage breast cancer tumors. Clones were read by immunoSEQ multiplex PCR, and TCRdb kept only the in-frame ones, dropping some. The table includes about 28,000 clones, roughly three fifths detected once. The sequencing sample was made of breast tumor tissue. The receptors shown here come from a person aged 45-60 years with breast cancer.

With regard to this clone: No DNA is shown, since the ends of the CDR3 on it are uncertain; the CDR3 is the one TCRdb lists. This chain links TRBV21-1 with TRBJ2-1; TRBD2, the D gene given by the table, was not confirmed from the DNA. TRBV21-1 is reported as a pseudogene. The CDR3 spans 20 amino acids, including both terminal residues. The CDR3 loop reads CASSKETFRVAMGSYNEQFF.

This clone has a single count. The rearrangement uses TRBV19 and TRBJ2-2; 11 bases are a match to TRBD2. After removal of 7 bases from V and 2 bases from J, the junction contained 9 bases not matched to a gene. CDR1 is LNHDA and CDR2 is SQIVND in the germline V gene (reference sequence). There are 17 residues in the CDR3. CDR3 coding DNA: TGTGCCAGTACCCCACTAGCGGGAGACCCCAACACCGGGGAGCTGTTTTTT. Protein sequence: CASTPLAGDPNTGELFF.

This clone turned up a few times. The V gene is TRBV5-6, the J gene TRBJ2-2, with 8 bases that match TRBD2. Trimming at V came to 4 bases and at J to 3 bases, leaving 8 bases not matched to a gene. CDR3 length: 16 residues. Germline CDR1 is SGHDT and CDR2 is YYEEEE. The CDR3 sequence is CASSPWGGRYTGELFF. For the CDR3, the DNA is TGTGCCAGCAGCCCTTGGGGCGGGAGGTACACCGGGGAGCTGTTTTTT.

V gene TRBV6-1 combines with J gene TRBJ2-1, with TRBD2 identical over 15 bases. V gave up 5 bases and J gave up 11 bases; unmatched junction bases: 7. Germline V lookup: CDR1 MNHNS, CDR2 SASEGT. This CDR3 is 15 amino acids long. DNA of the CDR3: TGTGCCAGCAGTCCCCCGGGACTAGCGGGGGGCAAGCAGTTCTTC. Its translation is CASSPPGLAGGKQFF.

This clone was seen only a few times. The J gene is TRBJ1-1, the V gene TRBV6-1; D not certain. The CDR3 extends over 15 amino acids. CDR1 is MNHNS, CDR2 SASEGT, per germline. With 5 bases removed from V and 2 bases from J, the gap between germline ends came to 15 bases. The CDR3 coding sequence is TGTGCCAGCAGTCCCACGTTATCGGGAAACACTGAAGCTTTCTTT. It specifies CASSPTLSGNTEAFF.

This clone was observed a few times. The chain links TRBV18 to TRBJ2-1; D unresolved. This CDR3 has 12 amino acids. V shed 3 bases and J shed 2 bases, with 2 bases lying between them. Looked up from germline, CDR1 is KGHSH and CDR2 is LQKENI. CDR3 coding DNA: TGTGCCAGCTCACCTACCTACAATGAGCAGTTCTTC. It yields the protein CASSPTYNEQFF.

This clone has more than one count but fewer than ten. The chain links TRBV7-2 to TRBJ1-2, with D possibly TRBD1 on 5 matching bases. Germline V gives CDR1 SGHTA, CDR2 FQGNSA. The CDR3 covers 13 residues. The V end was cut by 3 bases, the J end by 8 bases, with 13 bases between. The CDR3 DNA follows: TGTGCCAGCAGCTTGGGGGGGTGGCTCGGCTACACCTTC. The encoded protein is CASSLGGWLGYTF.

The chain joins TRBV5-1 to TRBJ1-2; 8 bases match TRBD1. CDR1 is SGHRS and CDR2 is YFSETQ in the germline V gene. V lost 3 bases to trimming and J lost 4 bases; unmatched junction nucleotides: 11. The CDR3 contains 16 residues. CDR3 protein: CASSSGTGLDGYGYTF. The CDR3 nucleotides read TGCGCCAGCAGCTCTGGGACAGGCCTAGATGGCTATGGCTACACCTTC.

The table lists this clone with a few counts. The genes are TRBV30 and TRBJ2-1; 11 bases are a match to TRBD2. J lost 4 bases, V lost 7 bases, and 9 bases had no gene match. The CDR3 totals 15 residues. Germline lookup yields CDR1 GTSNPN and CDR2 SVGIG (reference sequence). The CDR3 is CALTTLAGGYNEQFF. CDR3 in DNA: TGTGCCTTAACTACCCTAGCGGGAGGTTACAATGAGCAGTTCTTC.

This sequence joins TRBV27 and TRBJ2-2; D unresolved. The germline CDR1 and CDR2 sequences are MNHEY and SMNVEV (reference sequence). This CDR3 contains 15 residues. The germline V and J ends were trimmed by 5 bases and 7 bases, with 17 bases remaining between them. The CDR3 is CASSMDGYTGGELFF. The CDR3, as DNA: TGTGCCAGCAGTATGGACGGCTACACGGGCGGGGAGCTGTTTTTT.

The V call is TRBV19, the J call TRBJ2-7; D gene unclear. Germline lookup yields CDR1 LNHDA and CDR2 SQIVND (reference sequence). This CDR3 contains 14 residues. The germline V and J ends were trimmed by 5 bases and 0 bases, with 11 bases remaining between them. This chain's CDR3 is CASSPRFSSYEQYF. The CDR3 DNA reads TGTGCCAGTAGTCCTCGATTCAGCTCCTACGAGCAGTACTTC.

This clone turned up a few times. The rearrangement joins TRBV11-2 to TRBJ1-4; D uncertain. Germline values: CDR1 SGHAT, CDR2 FQNNGV. The CDR3 contains 13 residues. The ends were cut back, 5 bases at V and 6 bases at J, with 10 bases in the middle. In DNA, the CDR3 is TGTGCCAGCAGCCCCCGGGCCGATGAAAAACTGTTTTTT. It is translated as CASSPRADEKLFF.

This clone was seen a handful of times. This chain uses TRBV19 with TRBJ1-1, with 10 nucleotides matching TRBD1. CDR3 size: 16 residues. The V gene's germline CDR1 is LNHDA and CDR2 SQIVND (reference sequence). Trimming removed 6 bases from V and 4 bases from J; junction bases left unmatched: 11. For the CDR3, the DNA is TGTGCCAGTAGGTGGACAGGGGGGAGGGCGGGCACTGAAGCTTTCTTT. Translation: CASRWTGGRAGTEAFF.

The CDR3 is CASSLGLAGDGTQYF. CDR3 sequence (DNA): TGTGCCAGCAGCTTGGGACTAGCGGGTGACGGTACGCAGTATTTT. This rearrangement joins TRBV11-1 to TRBJ2-3, with TRBD2 identical over 12 bases. The CDR3 totals 15 residues. V trimming: 3 bases; J trimming: 8 bases; junction bases outside the gene matches: 6. CDR1 and CDR2 (germline): SGHAT, FQDESV (reference sequence).

This chain joins TRBV5-6 and TRBJ2-3; the D is unclear. Trimming pared 1 base from V and 2 bases from J, leaving 17 bases between. Per the germline V gene, CDR1 is SGHDT and CDR2 is YYEEEE. CDR3 size: 17 residues. The CDR3 DNA reads TGTGCCAGCAGCTTGTTTGGCCCGACCCTCCCCACAGATACGCAGTATTTT. Its translation is CASSLFGPTLPTDTQYF.

The rearrangement uses TRBV19 and TRBJ1-4; unclear D gene. CDR1 LNHDA and CDR2 SQIVND come from the germline V gene (reference sequence). The CDR3 loop spans 15 amino acids. V was cut by 3 bases and J by 0 bases, with 8 bases left in between. CDR3 sequence reads: CASSIGQATNEKLFF. In DNA, the CDR3 is TGTGCCAGTAGTATCGGCCAAGCAACTAATGAAAAACTGTTTTTT.

In its sample, this clone was seen a few times. The CDR3 coding sequence is TGTGCCAGCACCCGGGAACTTCTAGCGGGAGTTTCCGAGCAGTACTTC. Its translation is CASTRELLAGVSEQYF. V and J are TRBV14 and TRBJ2-7; 10 nucleotides align to TRBD2. V trimming: 7 bases; J trimming: 6 bases; junction bases outside the gene matches: 15. The CDR3 has 16 amino acids. CDR1 SGHDN and CDR2 FVKESK come from the germline V gene. Based on the CDR3 plus reference TRBV14 and TRBJ2-7, the full variable domain is EAGVTQFPSHSVIEKGQTVTLRCDPISGHDNLYWYRRVMGKEIKFLLHFVKESKQDESGMPNNRFLAERTGGTYSTLKVQPAELEDSGVYFCASTRELLAGVSEQYFGPGTRLTVT.

This sequence joins TRBV4-3 and TRBJ2-3; 9 nucleotides agree with TRBD1. The CDR3 spans 14 residues. Per germline, CDR1 LGHNA and CDR2 YSLEER. V lost 4 bases, J lost 6 bases, and 5 bases stayed unmatched. The CDR3 DNA follows: TGCGCCAGCAGCCTACAGGGGGCTGCGGATACGCAGTATTTT. It is translated as CASSLQGAADTQYF.

This clone was detected once. The CDR3 sequence is CASSYRDRGPGTEAFF. The DNA of the CDR3 is TGTGCCAGCAGCTACCGGGACAGGGGGCCTGGGACTGAAGCTTTCTTT. V is TRBV7-9 and J is TRBJ1-1; TRBD1 matches 12 bases. Germline trimming cut 4 bases from V and 5 bases from J; bases unmatched to any gene: 8. CDR1 is SEHNR, CDR2 FQNEAQ, per germline (reference sequence). This CDR3 has 16 amino acids.

V usage is TRBV4-3 and J usage is TRBJ2-3, with TRBD2 identical over 13 bases. CDR3 length equals 19 residues. The ends lost 2 bases at V and 3 bases at J; junction bases unmatched: 11. CDR1 and CDR2 from the germline V gene are LGHNA and YSLEER. The CDR3 spells CASSQRRLAGGKSTDTQYF. In DNA, the CDR3 is TGCGCCAGCAGCCAACGAAGACTAGCGGGAGGTAAATCGACAGATACGCAGTATTTT.

The chain joins TRBV6-1 to TRBJ1-2, with TRBD1 as a possible D gene (5 bases). V was trimmed by 6 bases and J by 4 bases, leaving 12 bases between them. From germline, CDR1 is MNHNS and CDR2 SASEGT. CDR3 length: 13 residues. CDR3 DNA: TGTGCCAGCAGAGGGGAGGGAATCTATGGCTACACCTTC. It codes for CASRGEGIYGYTF.